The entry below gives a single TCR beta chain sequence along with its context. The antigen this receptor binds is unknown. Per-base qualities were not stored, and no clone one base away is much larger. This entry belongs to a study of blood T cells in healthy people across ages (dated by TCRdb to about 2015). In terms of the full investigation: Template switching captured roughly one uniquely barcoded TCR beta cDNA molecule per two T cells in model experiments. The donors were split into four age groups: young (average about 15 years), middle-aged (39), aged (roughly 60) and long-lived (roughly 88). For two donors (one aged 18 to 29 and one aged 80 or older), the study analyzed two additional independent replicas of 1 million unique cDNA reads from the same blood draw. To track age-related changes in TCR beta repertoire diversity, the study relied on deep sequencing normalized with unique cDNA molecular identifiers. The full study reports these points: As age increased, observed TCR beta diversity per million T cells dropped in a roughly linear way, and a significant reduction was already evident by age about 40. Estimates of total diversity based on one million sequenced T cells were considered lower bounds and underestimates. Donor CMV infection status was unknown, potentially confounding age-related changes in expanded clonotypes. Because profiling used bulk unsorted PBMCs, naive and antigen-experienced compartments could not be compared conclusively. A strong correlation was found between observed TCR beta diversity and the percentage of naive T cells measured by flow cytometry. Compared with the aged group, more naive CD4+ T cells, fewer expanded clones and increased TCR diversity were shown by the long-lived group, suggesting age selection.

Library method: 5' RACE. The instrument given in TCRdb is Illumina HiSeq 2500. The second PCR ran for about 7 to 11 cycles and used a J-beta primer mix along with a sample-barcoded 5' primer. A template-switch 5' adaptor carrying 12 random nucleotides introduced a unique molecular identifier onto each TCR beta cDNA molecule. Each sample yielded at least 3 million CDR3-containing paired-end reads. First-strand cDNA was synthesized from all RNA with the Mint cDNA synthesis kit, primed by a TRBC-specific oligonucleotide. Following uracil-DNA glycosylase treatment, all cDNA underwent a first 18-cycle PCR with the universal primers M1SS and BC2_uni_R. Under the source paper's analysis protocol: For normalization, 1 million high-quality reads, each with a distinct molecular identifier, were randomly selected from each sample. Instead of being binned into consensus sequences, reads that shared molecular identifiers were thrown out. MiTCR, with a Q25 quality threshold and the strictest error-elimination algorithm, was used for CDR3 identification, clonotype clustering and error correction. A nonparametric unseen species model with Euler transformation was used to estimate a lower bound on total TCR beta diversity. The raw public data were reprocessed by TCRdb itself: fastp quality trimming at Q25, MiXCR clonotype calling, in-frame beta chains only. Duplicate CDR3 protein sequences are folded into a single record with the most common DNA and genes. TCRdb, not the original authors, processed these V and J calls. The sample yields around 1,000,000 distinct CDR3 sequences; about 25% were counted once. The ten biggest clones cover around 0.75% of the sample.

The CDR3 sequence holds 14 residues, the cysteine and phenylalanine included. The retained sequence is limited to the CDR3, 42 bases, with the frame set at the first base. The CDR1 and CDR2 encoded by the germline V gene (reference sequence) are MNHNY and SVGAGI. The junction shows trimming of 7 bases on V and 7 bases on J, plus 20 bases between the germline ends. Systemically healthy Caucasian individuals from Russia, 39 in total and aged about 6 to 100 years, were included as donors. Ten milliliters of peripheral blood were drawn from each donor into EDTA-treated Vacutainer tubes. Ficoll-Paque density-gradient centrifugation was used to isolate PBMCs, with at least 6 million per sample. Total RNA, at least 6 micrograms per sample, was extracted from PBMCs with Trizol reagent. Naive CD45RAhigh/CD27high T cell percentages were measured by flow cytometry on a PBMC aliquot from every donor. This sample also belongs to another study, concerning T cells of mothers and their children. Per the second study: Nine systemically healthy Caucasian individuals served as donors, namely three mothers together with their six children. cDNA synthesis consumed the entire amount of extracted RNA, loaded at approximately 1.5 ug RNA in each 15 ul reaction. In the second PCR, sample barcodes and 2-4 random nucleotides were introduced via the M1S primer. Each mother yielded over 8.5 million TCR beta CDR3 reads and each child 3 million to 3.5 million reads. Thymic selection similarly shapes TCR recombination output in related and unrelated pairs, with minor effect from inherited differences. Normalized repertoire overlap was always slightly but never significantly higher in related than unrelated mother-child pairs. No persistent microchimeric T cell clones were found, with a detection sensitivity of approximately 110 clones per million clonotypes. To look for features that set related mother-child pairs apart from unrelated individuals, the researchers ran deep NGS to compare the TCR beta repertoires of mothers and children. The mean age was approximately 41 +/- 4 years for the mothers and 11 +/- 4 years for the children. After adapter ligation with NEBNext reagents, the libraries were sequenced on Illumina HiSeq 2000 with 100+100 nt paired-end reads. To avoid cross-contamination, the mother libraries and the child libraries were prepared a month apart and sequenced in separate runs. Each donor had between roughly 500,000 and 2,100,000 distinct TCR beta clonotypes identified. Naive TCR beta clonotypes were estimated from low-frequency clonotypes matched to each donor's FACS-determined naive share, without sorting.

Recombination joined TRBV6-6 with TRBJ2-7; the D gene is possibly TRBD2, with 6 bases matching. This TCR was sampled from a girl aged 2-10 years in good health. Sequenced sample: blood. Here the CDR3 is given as CASTAGTGDWEQYF. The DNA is TGTGCCAGCACCGCCGGGACGGGGGACTGGGAGCAGTACTTC.